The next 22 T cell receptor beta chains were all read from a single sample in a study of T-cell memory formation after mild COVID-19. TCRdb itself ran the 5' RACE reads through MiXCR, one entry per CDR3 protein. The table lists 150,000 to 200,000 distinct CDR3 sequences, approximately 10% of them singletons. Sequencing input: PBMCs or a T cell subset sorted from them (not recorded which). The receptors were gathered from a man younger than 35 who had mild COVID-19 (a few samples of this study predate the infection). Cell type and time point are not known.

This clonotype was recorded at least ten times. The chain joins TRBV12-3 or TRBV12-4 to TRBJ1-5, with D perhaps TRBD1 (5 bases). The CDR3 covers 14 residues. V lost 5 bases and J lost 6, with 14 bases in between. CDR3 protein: CASSQRGAGQPQHF. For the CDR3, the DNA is TGTGCCAGCAGTCAGCGAGGGGCGGGTCAGCCCCAGCATTTT.

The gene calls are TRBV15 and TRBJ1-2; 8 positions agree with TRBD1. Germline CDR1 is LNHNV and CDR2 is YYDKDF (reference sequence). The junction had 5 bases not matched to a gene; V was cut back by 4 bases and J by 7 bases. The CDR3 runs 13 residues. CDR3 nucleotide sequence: TGTGCCACCAGCACCGGGACAGGCCTTGGCTACACCTTC. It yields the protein CATSTGTGLGYTF.

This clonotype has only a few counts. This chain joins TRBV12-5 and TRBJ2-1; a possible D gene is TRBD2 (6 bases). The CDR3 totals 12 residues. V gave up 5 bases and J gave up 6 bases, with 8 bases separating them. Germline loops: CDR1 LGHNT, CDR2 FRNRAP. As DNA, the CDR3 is TGTGCTAGTGGTCTGACTAGCAATGAGCAGTTCTTC. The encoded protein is CASGLTSNEQFF.

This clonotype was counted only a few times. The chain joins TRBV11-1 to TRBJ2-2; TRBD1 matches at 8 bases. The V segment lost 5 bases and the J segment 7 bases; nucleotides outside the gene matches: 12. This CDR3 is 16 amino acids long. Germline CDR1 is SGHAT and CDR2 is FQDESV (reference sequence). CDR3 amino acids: CASSPQLDRDGGELFF. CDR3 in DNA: TGTGCCAGCAGCCCACAATTGGACAGGGACGGCGGGGAGCTGTTTTTT. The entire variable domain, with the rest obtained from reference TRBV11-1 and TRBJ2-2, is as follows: EAEVAQSPRYKITEKSQAVAFWCDPISGHATLYWYRQILGQGPELLVQFQDESVVDDSQLPKDRFSAERLKGVDSTLKIQPAELGDSAMYLCASSPQLDRDGGELFFGEGSRLTVL.

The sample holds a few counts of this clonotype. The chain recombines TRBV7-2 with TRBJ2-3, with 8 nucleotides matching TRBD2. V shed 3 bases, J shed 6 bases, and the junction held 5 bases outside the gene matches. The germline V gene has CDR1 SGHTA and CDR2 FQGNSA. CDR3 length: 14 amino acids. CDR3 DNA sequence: TGTGCCAGCAGCTTCGGAGCGGGGGTTGATACGCAGTATTTT. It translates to CASSFGAGVDTQYF.

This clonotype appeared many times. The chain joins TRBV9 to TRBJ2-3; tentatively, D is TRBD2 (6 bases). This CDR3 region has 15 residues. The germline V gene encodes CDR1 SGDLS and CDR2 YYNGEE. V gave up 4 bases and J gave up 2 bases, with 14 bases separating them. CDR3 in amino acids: CASSIRWGLTDTQYF. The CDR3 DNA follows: TGTGCCAGCAGCATACGGTGGGGACTCACAGATACGCAGTATTTT.

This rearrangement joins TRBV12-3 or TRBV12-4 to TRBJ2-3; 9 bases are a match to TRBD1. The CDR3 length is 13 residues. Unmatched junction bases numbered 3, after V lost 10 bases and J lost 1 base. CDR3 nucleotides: TGTGCCACCAGACAGGGGGGCACAGATACGCAGTATTTT. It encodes CATRQGGTDTQYF.

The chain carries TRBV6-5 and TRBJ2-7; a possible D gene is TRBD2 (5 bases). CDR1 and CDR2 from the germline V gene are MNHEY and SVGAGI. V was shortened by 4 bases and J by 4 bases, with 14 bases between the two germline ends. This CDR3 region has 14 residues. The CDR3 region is CASSLGLPGYEQYF. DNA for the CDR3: TGTGCCAGCAGTTTGGGCCTCCCGGGGTACGAGCAGTACTTC.

The CDR3 protein is CASSTVAENYNEQFF. The CDR3 coding sequence is TGCGCCAGCAGCACCGTAGCGGAGAACTACAATGAGCAGTTCTTC. This chain links TRBV5-1 with TRBJ2-1, with D possibly being TRBD2 (6 bases). Trimming stripped 4 bases from V and 3 bases from J, with 14 bases between. The V gene's germline CDR1 is SGHRS and CDR2 YFSETQ. This CDR3 contains 15 residues.

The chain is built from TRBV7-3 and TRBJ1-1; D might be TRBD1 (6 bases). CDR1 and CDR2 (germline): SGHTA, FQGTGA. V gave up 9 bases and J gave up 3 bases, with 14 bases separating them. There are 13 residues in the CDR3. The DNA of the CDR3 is TGTGCCAGTTCGGGGGGGGCTGACACTGAAGCTTTCTTT. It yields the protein CASSGGADTEAFF.

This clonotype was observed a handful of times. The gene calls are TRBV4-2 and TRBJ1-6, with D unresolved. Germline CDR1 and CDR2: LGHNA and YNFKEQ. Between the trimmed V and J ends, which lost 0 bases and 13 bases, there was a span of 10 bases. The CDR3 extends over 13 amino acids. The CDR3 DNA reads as TGTGCCAGCAGCCAAGATCAAGGCATGCCCCTCCACTTT. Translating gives CASSQDQGMPLHF.

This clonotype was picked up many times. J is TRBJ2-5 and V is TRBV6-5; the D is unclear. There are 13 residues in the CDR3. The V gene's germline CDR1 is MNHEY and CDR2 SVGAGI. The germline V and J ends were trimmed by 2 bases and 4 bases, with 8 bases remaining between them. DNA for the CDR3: TGTGCCAGCAGTTACCCGGCAGGAGAGACCCAGTACTTC. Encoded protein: CASSYPAGETQYF.

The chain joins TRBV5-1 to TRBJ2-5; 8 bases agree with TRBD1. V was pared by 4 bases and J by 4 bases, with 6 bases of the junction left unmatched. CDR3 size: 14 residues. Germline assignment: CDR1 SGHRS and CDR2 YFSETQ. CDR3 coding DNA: TGCGCCAGCAGCATCCACAGGGGGGTAGAGACCCAGTACTTC. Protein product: CASSIHRGVETQYF.

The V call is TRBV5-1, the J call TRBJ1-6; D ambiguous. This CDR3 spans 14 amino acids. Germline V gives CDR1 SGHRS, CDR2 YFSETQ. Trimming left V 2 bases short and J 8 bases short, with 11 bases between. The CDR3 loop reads CASSLAALDSPLHF. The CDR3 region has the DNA TGCGCCAGCAGCTTAGCAGCCCTGGATTCACCCCTCCACTTT.

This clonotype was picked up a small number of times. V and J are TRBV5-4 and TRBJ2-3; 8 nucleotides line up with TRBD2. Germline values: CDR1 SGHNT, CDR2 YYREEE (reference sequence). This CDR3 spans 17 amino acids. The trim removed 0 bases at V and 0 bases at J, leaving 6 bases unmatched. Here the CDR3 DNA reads TGTGCCAGCAGCTTGGACAAGCGGGGGACTAGCACAGATACGCAGTATTTT. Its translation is CASSLDKRGTSTDTQYF.

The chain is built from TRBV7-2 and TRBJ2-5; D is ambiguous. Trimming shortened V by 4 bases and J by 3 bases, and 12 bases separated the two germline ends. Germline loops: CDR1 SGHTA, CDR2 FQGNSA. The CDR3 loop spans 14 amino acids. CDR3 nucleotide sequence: TGTGCCAGCAGCTGGGGAAGCGTAGAAGAGACCCAGTACTTC. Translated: CASSWGSVEETQYF.

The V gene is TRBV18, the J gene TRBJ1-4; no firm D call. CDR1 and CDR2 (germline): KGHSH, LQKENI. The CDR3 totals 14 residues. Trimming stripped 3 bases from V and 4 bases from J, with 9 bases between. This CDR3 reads CASSPMDLNEKLFF. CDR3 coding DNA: TGTGCCAGCTCACCCATGGACCTTAATGAAAAACTGTTTTTT.

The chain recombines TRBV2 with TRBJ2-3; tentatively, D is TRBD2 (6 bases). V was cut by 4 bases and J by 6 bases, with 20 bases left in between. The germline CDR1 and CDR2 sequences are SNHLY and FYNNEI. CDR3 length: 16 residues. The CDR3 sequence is CASSVGVRGLADTQYF. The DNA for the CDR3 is TGTGCCAGCAGTGTTGGGGTGCGGGGCTTGGCCGATACGCAGTATTTT.

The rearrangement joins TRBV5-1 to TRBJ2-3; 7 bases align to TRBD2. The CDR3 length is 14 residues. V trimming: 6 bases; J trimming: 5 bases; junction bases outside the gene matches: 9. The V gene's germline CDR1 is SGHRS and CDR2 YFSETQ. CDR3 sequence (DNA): TGCGCCAGCACGGTCCAGCGGGGAGTAGATACGCAGTATTTT. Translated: CASTVQRGVDTQYF.

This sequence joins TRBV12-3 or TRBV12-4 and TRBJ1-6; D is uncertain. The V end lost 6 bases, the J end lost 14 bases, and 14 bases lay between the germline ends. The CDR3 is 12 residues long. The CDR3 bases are TGTGCCAGCAGCTCTCGGATTTTGGCCCTCCACTTT. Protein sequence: CASSSRILALHF.

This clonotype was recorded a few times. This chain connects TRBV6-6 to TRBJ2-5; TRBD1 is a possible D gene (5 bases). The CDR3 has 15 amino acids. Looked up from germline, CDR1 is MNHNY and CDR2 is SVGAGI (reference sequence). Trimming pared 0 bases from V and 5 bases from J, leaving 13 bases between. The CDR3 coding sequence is TGTGCCAGCAGTTACTCTCGACAGATACGGGAGACCCAGTACTTC. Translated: CASSYSRQIRETQYF.

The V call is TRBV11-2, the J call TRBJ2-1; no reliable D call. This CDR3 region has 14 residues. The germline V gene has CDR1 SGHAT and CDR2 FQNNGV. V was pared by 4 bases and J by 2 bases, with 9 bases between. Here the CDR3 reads CASSSMSAYNEQFF. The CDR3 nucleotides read TGTGCCAGCAGCTCGATGAGCGCCTACAATGAGCAGTTCTTC.